This T cell receptor (beta chain) was documented in a study of blood T cell repertoires in COVID-19. Across the whole study: The United States, Italy and Spain supplied acute and convalescent COVID-19 samples. T cells, B-cell-depleted T cells, or PBMCs supplied cDNA or gDNA.

Per the study methods: Reference gene primer amplification gave estimated nucleated cell counts. This table comes from immunoSEQ multiplex PCR, and its TCRdb copy is limited to in-frame clones, with some not included. V, J and clone size are taken as reported in that table, and D and trimming were inferred from the DNA itself. Altogether about 320,000 clones are present, 65% to 90% being singletons, with the ten largest covering approximately 7.9%. This CDR3 is built from 15 residues. Per germline, CDR1 SGHRS and CDR2 YFSETQ. V lost 0 bases to trimming and J lost 6 bases; unmatched junction nucleotides: 6. Only one count was recorded for this clone.

V and J are TRBV5-1 and TRBJ2-1; 7 nucleotides align to TRBD1. Sequenced sample: peripheral blood. The source is a human donor in a cohort sampled during active COVID-19. DNA of the CDR3: TGCGCCAGCAGCTTGGAAGGACAGGTGGCCAATGAGCAGTTCTTC. Its translation: CASSLEGQVANEQFF.